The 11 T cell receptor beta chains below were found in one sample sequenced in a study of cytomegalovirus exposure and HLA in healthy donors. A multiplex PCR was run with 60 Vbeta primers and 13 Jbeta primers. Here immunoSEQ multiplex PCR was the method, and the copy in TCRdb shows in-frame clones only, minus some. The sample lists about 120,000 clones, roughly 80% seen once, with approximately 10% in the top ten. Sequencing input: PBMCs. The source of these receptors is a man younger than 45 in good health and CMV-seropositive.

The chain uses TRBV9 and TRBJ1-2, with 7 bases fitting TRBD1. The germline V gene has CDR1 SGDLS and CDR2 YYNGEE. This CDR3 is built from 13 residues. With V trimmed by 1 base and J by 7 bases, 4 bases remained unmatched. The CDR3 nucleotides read TGTGCCAGCAGCGTATCAGGGGGGTCTGGCTACACCTTC. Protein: CASSVSGGSGYTF.

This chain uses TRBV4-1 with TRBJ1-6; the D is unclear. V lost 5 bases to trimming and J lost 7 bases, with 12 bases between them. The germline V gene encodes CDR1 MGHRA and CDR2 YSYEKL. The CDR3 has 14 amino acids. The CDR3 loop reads CASSSRERNSPLHF. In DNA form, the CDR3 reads TGCGCCAGCAGCTCCCGGGAGCGGAATTCACCCCTCCACTTT.

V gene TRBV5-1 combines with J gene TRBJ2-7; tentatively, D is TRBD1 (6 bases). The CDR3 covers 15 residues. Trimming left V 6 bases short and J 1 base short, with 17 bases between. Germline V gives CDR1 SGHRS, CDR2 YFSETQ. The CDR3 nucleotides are TGCGCCAGCATCCTGGGATCGGGACAATCCTACGAGCAGTACTTC. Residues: CASILGSGQSYEQYF. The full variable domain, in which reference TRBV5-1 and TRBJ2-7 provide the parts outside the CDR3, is KAGVTQTPRYLIKTRGQQVTLSCSPISGHRSVSWYQQTPGQGLQFLFEYFSETQRNKGNFPGRFSGRQFSNSRSEMNVSTLELGDSALYLCASILGSGQSYEQYFGPGTRLTVT.

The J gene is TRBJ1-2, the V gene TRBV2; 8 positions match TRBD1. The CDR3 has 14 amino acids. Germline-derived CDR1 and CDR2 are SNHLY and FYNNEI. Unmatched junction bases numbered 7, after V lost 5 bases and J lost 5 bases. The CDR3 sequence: CASSIDRGGYGYTF. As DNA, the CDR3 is TGTGCCAGCAGTATAGACAGGGGAGGGTATGGCTACACCTTC.

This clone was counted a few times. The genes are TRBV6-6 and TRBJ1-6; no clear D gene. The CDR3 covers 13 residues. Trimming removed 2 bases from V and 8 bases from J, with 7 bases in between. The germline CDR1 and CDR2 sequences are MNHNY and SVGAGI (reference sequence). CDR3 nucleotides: TGTGCCAGCAGTTACGATGAGTATTCACCCCTCCACTTT. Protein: CASSYDEYSPLHF.

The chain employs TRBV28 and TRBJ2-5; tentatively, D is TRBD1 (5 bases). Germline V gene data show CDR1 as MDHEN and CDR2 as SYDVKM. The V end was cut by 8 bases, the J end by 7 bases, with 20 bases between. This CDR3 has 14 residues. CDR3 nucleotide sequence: TGTGCCAGCTGCCAGGGTGGGCCCCCGGCGACCCAGTACTTC. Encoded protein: CASCQGGPPATQYF.

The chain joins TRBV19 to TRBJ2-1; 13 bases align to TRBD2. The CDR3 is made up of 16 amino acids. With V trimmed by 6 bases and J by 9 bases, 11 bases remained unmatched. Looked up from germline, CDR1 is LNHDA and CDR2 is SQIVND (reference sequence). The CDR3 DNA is TGTGCCAGTAGCAAGACTAGCGGGGGGCTTACGGTTGAGCAGTTCTTC. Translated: CASSKTSGGLTVEQFF.

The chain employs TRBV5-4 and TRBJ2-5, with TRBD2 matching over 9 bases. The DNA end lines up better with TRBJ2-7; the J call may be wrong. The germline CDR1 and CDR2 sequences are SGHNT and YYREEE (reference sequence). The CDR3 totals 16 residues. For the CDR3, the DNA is TGTGCCAGCAGCTTGGGGGCTAGCGGGGAGTACTACGAGCAGTACTTC. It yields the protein CASSLGASGEYYEQYF.

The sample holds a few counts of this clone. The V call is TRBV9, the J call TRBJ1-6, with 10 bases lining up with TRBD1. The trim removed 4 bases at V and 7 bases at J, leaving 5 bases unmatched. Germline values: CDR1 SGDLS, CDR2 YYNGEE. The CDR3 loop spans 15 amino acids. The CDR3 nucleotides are TGTGCCAGCAGCCCGGGGGGACAGGGGAATTCACCCCTCCACTTT. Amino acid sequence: CASSPGGQGNSPLHF.

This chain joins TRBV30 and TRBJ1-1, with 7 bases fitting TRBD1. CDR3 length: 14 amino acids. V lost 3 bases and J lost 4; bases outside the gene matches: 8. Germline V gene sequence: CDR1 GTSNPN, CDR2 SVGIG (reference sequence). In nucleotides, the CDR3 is TGTGCCTGGAGAGACAGGGAGAAACGCACTGAAGCTTTCTTT. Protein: CAWRDREKRTEAFF.

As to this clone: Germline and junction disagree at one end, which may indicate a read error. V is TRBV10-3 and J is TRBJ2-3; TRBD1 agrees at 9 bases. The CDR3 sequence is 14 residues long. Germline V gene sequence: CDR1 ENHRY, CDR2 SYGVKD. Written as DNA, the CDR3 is TGTGCCTCCAAAATTGGGACAGGGACAGATACGCACTATTTT. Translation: CASKIGTGTDTHYF.